Each of the 30 T cell receptor beta chains below was sequenced from the same sample in a study of HIV-infected patients and healthy controls. No cell fractionation was done, so the repertoire covers all unsorted peripheral blood T cells. Reverse transcription used approximately 500 ng RNA and constant-region primers for alpha and beta. Using multiplexing indices, alpha and beta chain libraries were generated apart by chain-specific third strand synthesis. MiXCR, run by TCRdb on the 5' RACE reads, gives a single entry per CDR3 protein. The repertoire includes approximately 16,000 distinct CDR3 sequences, more than 7.5% of them detected once, and roughly 5% sits in the top ten. The sample was blood. All receptors come from an adult in good health.

This clonotype came up many times. The V call is TRBV11-1, the J call TRBJ2-4, with a weak D call TRBD1 (5 bases). The germline gives CDR1 SGHAT, CDR2 FQDESV (reference sequence). V lost 2 bases and J lost 6, with 11 bases in between. The CDR3 length is 14 residues. Here the CDR3 DNA reads TGTGCCAGCAGCTTAAATCTCCAGGGAAACATTCAGTACTTC. The encoded protein is CASSLNLQGNIQYF.

V gene TRBV27 combines with J gene TRBJ2-3; no firm D call. The CDR3 is made up of 15 amino acids. From germline, CDR1 is MNHEY and CDR2 SMNVEV (reference sequence). The V end lost 6 bases, the J end lost 3 bases, and 16 bases lay between the germline ends. The CDR3 loop reads CASSPMALLTDTQYF. CDR3 bases: TGTGCCAGCAGCCCAATGGCGCTTTTAACAGATACGCAGTATTTT.

This clonotype appeared many times. The chain is built from TRBV7-2 and TRBJ1-5; no clear D gene. The CDR3 is 15 amino acids. Germline assignment: CDR1 SGHTA and CDR2 FQGNSA. Trimming cost V 5 bases and J 0 bases, with 11 bases left between them. The CDR3 DNA is TGTGCCAGCAGCACACGAAGCGGTAGCAATCAGCCCCAGCATTTT. It specifies CASSTRSGSNQPQHF.

This clonotype was seen ten or more times. The rearrangement joins TRBV28 to TRBJ1-2; D gene uncertain. Trimming left V 2 bases short and J 8 bases short, with 9 bases between. The CDR3 sequence is 12 residues long. Germline assignment: CDR1 MDHEN and CDR2 SYDVKM. The CDR3 is CASSLMRGGYTF. CDR3 DNA sequence: TGTGCCAGCAGTTTAATGCGGGGAGGCTACACCTTC.

This clonotype was seen ten or more times. This chain joins TRBV10-3 and TRBJ2-3; no clear D. Looked up from germline, CDR1 is ENHRY and CDR2 is SYGVKD. V lost 10 bases and J 4 bases, leaving 15 bases between the germline ends. This CDR3 comprises 13 residues. The chain's CDR3 is CATTPGAPDTQYF. The CDR3 nucleotides are TGTGCCACCACCCCAGGAGCCCCAGATACGCAGTATTTT.

This clonotype was seen only a few times. The rearrangement links TRBV19 to TRBJ1-5; 9 nucleotides match TRBD1. The CDR3 is 16 residues long. Trimming took 3 bases from V and 9 from J; bases not matched to a gene: 12. CDR1 is LNHDA and CDR2 is SQIVND in the germline V gene (reference sequence). CDR3 sequence (DNA): TGTGCCAGTAGTATGATCGGGGGACAGGGTTCTTGGCCCCAGCATTTT. Protein: CASSMIGGQGSWPQHF.

The chain combines TRBV7-9 with TRBJ2-5, with D possibly TRBD2 on 6 matching bases. There are 15 residues in the CDR3. The germline gives CDR1 SEHNR, CDR2 FQNEAQ (reference sequence). The germline V and J ends were trimmed by 1 base and 4 bases, with 13 bases remaining between them. CDR3 protein: CASSLVQGGAETQYF. CDR3 DNA: TGTGCCAGCAGCTTAGTGCAGGGAGGAGCAGAGACCCAGTACTTC.

This clonotype showed up just a few times. CDR3 amino acids: CASSFTSGYEETQYF. The CDR3 DNA reads as TGTGCCAGCAGCTTTACTAGCGGGTACGAAGAGACCCAGTACTTC. The chain uses TRBV11-2 and TRBJ2-5; 9 bases are shared with TRBD2. V lost 3 bases, J lost 3 bases, and 5 bases stayed unmatched. The V gene's germline CDR1 is SGHAT and CDR2 FQNNGV. CDR3 size: 15 residues.

This clonotype was seen ten or more times. This rearrangement joins TRBV11-2 to TRBJ1-2, with 10 bases identical to TRBD1. Per germline, CDR1 SGHAT and CDR2 FQNNGV. The CDR3 has 13 residues. V lost 5 bases and J lost 8; bases outside the gene matches: 5. CDR3: CASSPTGGEGYTF. CDR3 DNA sequence: TGTGCCAGCAGCCCGACAGGGGGCGAAGGCTACACCTTC. Full variable domain (missing parts from reference TRBV11-2 and TRBJ1-2): EAGVAQSPRYKIIEKRQSVAFWCNPISGHATLYWYQQILGQGPKLLIQFQNNGVVDDSQLPKDRFSAERLKGVDSTLKIQPAKLEDSAVYLCASSPTGGEGYTFGSGTRLTVV.

This clonotype was observed many times. The chain joins TRBV12-3 or TRBV12-4 to TRBJ2-5, with 7 bases lining up with TRBD1. V trimming: 3 bases; J trimming: 6 bases; junction bases outside the gene matches: 10. This CDR3 region has 15 residues. CDR3 nucleotides: TGTGCCAGCAGTTTTGGGACAGTTGGGGAGCAGACCCAGTACTTC. Translation gives CASSFGTVGEQTQYF.

The sample holds many counts of this clonotype. V usage is TRBV7-9 and J usage is TRBJ1-2; possible D gene TRBD1, 6 bases. Trimming took off 2 bases at V and 3 bases at J, with 19 bases between the two ends. This CDR3 region has 17 residues. Germline values: CDR1 SEHNR, CDR2 FQNEAQ (reference sequence). The CDR3 DNA sequence: TGTGCCAGCAGCTTAAGGGACACCTATCTCGCTGACTATGGCTACACCTTC. It is translated as CASSLRDTYLADYGYTF. The full variable domain, with the rest looked up from reference TRBV7-9 and TRBJ1-2, is DTGVSQNPRHKITKRGQNVTFRCDPISEHNRLYWYRQTLGQGPEFLTYFQNEAQLEKSRLLSDRFSAERPKGSFSTLEIQRTEQGDSAMYLCASSLRDTYLADYGYTFGSGTRLTVV.

The V and J genes are TRBV25-1 and TRBJ2-2; a possible D gene is TRBD1 (6 bases). Germline V lookup: CDR1 MGHDK, CDR2 SYGVNS. Trimming cost V 7 bases and J 7 bases, with 16 bases left between them. The CDR3 contains 14 residues. The CDR3 protein is CASNEPGQHGELFF. The CDR3 nucleotides read TGTGCCAGCAACGAGCCAGGACAGCACGGGGAGCTGTTTTTT.

This clonotype is medium-sized within its sample. The J gene is TRBJ2-1, the V gene TRBV11-2; the D gene is possibly TRBD2 (6 bases). The V and J ends lost 3 bases and 0 bases respectively, with 15 bases between them. The germline CDR1 and CDR2 sequences are SGHAT and FQNNGV. The CDR3 covers 17 residues. CDR3 in DNA: TGTGCCAGCAGCTTGGCCCGGAGGGGAAGCTCCTACAATGAGCAGTTCTTC. Its translation: CASSLARRGSSYNEQFF.

As for this clonotype: A much larger clone lies one base from this, so it may be a read error. V gene TRBV5-1 combines with J gene TRBJ2-1, with TRBD2 matching over 8 bases. The germline CDR1 and CDR2 sequences are SGHRS and YFSETQ. The V gene end was trimmed by 7 bases and the J gene end by 7 bases; junction bases not matched to a gene: 13. The CDR3 loop spans 15 amino acids. For the CDR3, the DNA is TGCGCCAGCCTCCCGGGACTAGTAGCTAGGAATGAGCAGTTCTTC. Translation: CASLPGLVARNEQFF.

This clonotype occurred many times. The V gene is TRBV10-3, the J gene TRBJ1-5, with 7 bases identical to TRBD1. After removal of 3 bases from V and 7 bases from J, the junction contained 9 bases not matched to a gene. The CDR3 has 15 amino acids. CDR1 is ENHRY, CDR2 SYGVKD, per germline. The CDR3 sequence: CAISEWVTGPQPQHF. The CDR3 bases are TGTGCCATCAGTGAATGGGTGACAGGGCCACAGCCCCAGCATTTT.

This clonotype was found many times. The V and J genes are TRBV6-1 and TRBJ1-2; no reliable D call. The CDR3 has 18 amino acids. Germline values: CDR1 MNHNS, CDR2 SASEGT. V shed 8 bases and J shed 0 bases, with 25 bases lying between them. CDR3 protein: CASEPLSLQTPPNYGYTF. The CDR3 bases are TGTGCCAGCGAGCCCCTTTCGCTACAAACCCCTCCTAACTATGGCTACACCTTC.

This clonotype has at least ten counts. CDR3 amino acids: CASSPAGGPRGTQYF. CDR3 bases: TGTGCCAGCAGTCCCGCCGGGGGACCAAGAGGGACCCAGTACTTC. The chain combines TRBV27 with TRBJ2-5; tentative D call: TRBD2 (6 bases). CDR3 length: 15 amino acids. CDR1 is MNHEY and CDR2 is SMNVEV in the germline V gene (reference sequence). Trimming removed 5 bases from V and 7 bases from J, with 20 bases in between.

This clonotype was picked up many times. The chain recombines TRBV4-1 with TRBJ2-7; 8 bases are shared with TRBD1. V shed 4 bases, J shed 3 bases, and the junction held 5 bases outside the gene matches. Germline CDR1 and CDR2: MGHRA and YSYEKL. This CDR3 comprises 14 residues. CDR3 coding DNA: TGCGCCAGCAGCCTCGGGACAGGCCGCTACGAGCAGTACTTC. Residues: CASSLGTGRYEQYF.

V gene TRBV9 combines with J gene TRBJ2-3; 9 bases line up with TRBD2. The CDR3 consists of 18 residues. Germline V gives CDR1 SGDLS, CDR2 YYNGEE. The J segment lost 0 bases and the V segment lost 0 bases, leaving 8 bases of the junction unmatched. The CDR3 region has the DNA TGTGCCAGCAGCGTAGGAGCGGGAGGATTACCTAGCACAGATACGCAGTATTTT. It specifies CASSVGAGGLPSTDTQYF.

This clonotype was observed many times. The J gene is TRBJ2-1, the V gene TRBV5-4; 11 positions match TRBD2. Germline CDR1 is SGHNT and CDR2 is YYREEE (reference sequence). The CDR3 totals 13 residues. J gave up 12 bases and V 4 bases, and 6 bases lay outside the gene matches. As DNA, the CDR3 is TGTGCCAGCAGCCTGACTAGCGGGAAAAGGCAGTTCTTC. Translation gives CASSLTSGKRQFF.

The J gene is TRBJ2-1, the V gene TRBV7-2; weak D call: TRBD2 (5 bases). Germline values: CDR1 SGHTA, CDR2 FQGNSA. V lost 1 base and J lost 8, with 24 bases in between. CDR3 size: 18 residues. The CDR3 DNA follows: TGTGCCAGCAGCTTAGAGTCCCTAGCAACGGGTAGGGCCGATGAGCAGTTCTTC. Its translation: CASSLESLATGRADEQFF.

The gene calls are TRBV27 and TRBJ2-3; D uncertain. Trimming left V 0 bases short and J 2 bases short, with 6 bases between. Germline lookup yields CDR1 MNHEY and CDR2 SMNVEV (reference sequence). The CDR3 is 14 amino acids. The CDR3 DNA is TGTGCCAGCAGTTTATCGTTCAACACAGATACGCAGTATTTT. Translating it yields CASSLSFNTDTQYF.

This clonotype was seen repeatedly, ten times or more. The rearrangement joins TRBV7-2 to TRBJ1-1; TRBD1 matches at 9 bases. This CDR3 spans 15 amino acids. V lost 5 bases and J lost 10; bases outside the gene matches: 14. Germline assignment: CDR1 SGHTA and CDR2 FQGNSA. This CDR3 reads CASSTGTGPSLGAFF. The DNA for the CDR3 is TGTGCCAGCAGCACCGGGACAGGGCCCTCCCTGGGAGCTTTCTTT.

This clonotype has at least ten counts. This chain connects TRBV12-3 or TRBV12-4 to TRBJ2-2, with D perhaps TRBD1 (6 bases). The CDR3 is 14 residues long. The germline V and J ends were trimmed by 6 bases and 7 bases, with 15 bases remaining between them. CDR3 DNA: TGTGCCAGCAGACCTCCAGGGGTAGGCGGGGAGCTGTTTTTT. Protein: CASRPPGVGGELFF.

In its sample, this clonotype ranks as medium-sized. This chain joins TRBV27 and TRBJ2-3; D gene ambiguous. Trimming removed 3 bases at V and 2 bases at J, with 12 bases between. CDR1 and CDR2 (germline): MNHEY, SMNVEV (reference sequence). This CDR3 spans 15 amino acids. The CDR3 coding sequence is TGTGCCAGCAGTTTCGGATCATATACCACAGATACGCAGTATTTT. This translates into CASSFGSYTTDTQYF.

This clonotype was seen ten or more times. The chain is built from TRBV24-1 and TRBJ1-2; D gene unclear. Trimming cost V 7 bases and J 3 bases, with 14 bases left between them. Germline lookup yields CDR1 KGHDR and CDR2 SFDVKD. CDR3 length: 14 residues. This chain's CDR3 is CATSDPYRDYGYTF. The CDR3 region has the DNA TGTGCCACCAGCGATCCCTATCGAGACTATGGCTACACCTTC.

By proportion, this clonotype is medium-sized. CDR3: CSAGGTGETEAFF. The CDR3 coding sequence is TGCAGTGCTGGAGGGACAGGGGAAACTGAAGCTTTCTTT. V usage is TRBV20-1 and J usage is TRBJ1-1; 10 bases match TRBD1. V shed 5 bases, J shed 5 bases, and the junction held 5 bases outside the gene matches. The CDR3 spans 13 residues. Germline loops: CDR1 DFQATT, CDR2 SNEGSKA (reference sequence).

By sample share, this clonotype is medium-sized. The chain carries TRBV20-1 and TRBJ1-5; D is undetermined. CDR1 is DFQATT and CDR2 is SNEGSKA in the germline V gene (reference sequence). This CDR3 spans 12 amino acids. The V gene lost 3 bases and the J gene lost 9 bases, with 12 bases spanning the gap. CDR3 DNA: TGCAGTGCTAGCGCCGTAGTAGGGCCCCAGCATTTT. It yields the protein CSASAVVGPQHF.

This clonotype is labeled as medium-sized. This chain joins TRBV29-1 and TRBJ1-1, with a weak D call TRBD1 (5 bases). V was cut by 8 bases and J by 2 bases, with 18 bases left in between. Germline CDR1 is SQVTM and CDR2 is ANQGSEA. This CDR3 comprises 14 residues. The CDR3 DNA is TGCAGCTATAAGAACCGGGACCTTAACACTGAAGCTTTCTTT. Amino acid sequence: CSYKNRDLNTEAFF.

This clonotype counts as medium-sized. The chain links TRBV20-1 to TRBJ1-1; 9 nucleotides line up with TRBD1. With 0 bases clipped from V and 6 bases from J, the junction kept 17 bases outside the gene matches. The CDR3 loop spans 18 amino acids. Germline CDR1 and CDR2: DFQATT and SNEGSKA (reference sequence). In nucleotides, the CDR3 is TGCAGTGCTAGAGACGAAACCAGGACAGGGGAAGGGGCCGCTGAAGCTTTCTTT. Protein: CSARDETRTGEGAAEAFF.